This entry is about one T cell receptor (beta chain). This entry comes from a study of cytomegalovirus exposure and HLA in healthy donors. Vbeta (60) and Jbeta (13) primers were used in the PCR. The data were produced by immunoSEQ multiplex PCR, yet TCRdb's version contains in-frame clones alone and is incomplete. This table holds some 190,000 clones, 70% to 75% found once. The sequenced material came from PBMCs. The clonotype originates from a man aged 25-45 years in good health and CMV-seropositive.

This chain's CDR3 is CASSMRGETSGRAEQFF. CDR3 bases: TGTGCCAGTAGTATGAGGGGGGAGACTAGCGGGAGGGCTGAGCAGTTCTTC. The chain links TRBV19 to TRBJ2-1; 14 bases are shared with TRBD2. There are 17 residues in the CDR3. The V gene's germline CDR1 is LNHDA and CDR2 SQIVND (reference sequence). With V trimmed by 3 bases and J by 9 bases, 10 bases remained unmatched.